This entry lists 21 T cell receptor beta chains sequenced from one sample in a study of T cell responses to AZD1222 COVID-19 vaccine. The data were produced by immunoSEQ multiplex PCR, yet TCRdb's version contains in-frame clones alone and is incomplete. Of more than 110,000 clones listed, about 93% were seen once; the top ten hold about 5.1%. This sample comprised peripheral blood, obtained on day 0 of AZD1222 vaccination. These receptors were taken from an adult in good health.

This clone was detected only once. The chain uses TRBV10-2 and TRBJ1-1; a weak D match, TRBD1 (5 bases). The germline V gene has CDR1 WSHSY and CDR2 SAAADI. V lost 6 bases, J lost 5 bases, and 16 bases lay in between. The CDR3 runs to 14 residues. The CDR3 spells CASRDQGGETEAFF. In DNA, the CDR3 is TGCGCCAGCAGGGACCAGGGTGGTGAGACTGAAGCTTTCTTT.

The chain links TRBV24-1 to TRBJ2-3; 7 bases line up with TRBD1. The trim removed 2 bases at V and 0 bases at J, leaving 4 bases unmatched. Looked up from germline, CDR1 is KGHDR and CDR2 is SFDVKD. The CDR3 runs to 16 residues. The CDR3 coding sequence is TGTGCCACCAGTGATTCCGACAGGGAAAGCACAGATACGCAGTATTTT. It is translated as CATSDSDRESTDTQYF.

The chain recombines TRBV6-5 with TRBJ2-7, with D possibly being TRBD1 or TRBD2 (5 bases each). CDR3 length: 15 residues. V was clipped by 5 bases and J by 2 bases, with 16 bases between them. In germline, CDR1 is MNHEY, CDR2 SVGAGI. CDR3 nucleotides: TGTGCCAGCAGTCGGAATCGGGACCCAGCCTACGAGCAGTACTTC. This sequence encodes CASSRNRDPAYEQYF.

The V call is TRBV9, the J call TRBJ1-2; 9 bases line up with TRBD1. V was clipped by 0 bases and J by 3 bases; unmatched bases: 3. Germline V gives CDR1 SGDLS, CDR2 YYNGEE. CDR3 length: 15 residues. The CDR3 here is CASSVGTGVDYGYTF. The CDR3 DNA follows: TGTGCCAGCAGCGTAGGGACAGGGGTGGACTATGGCTACACCTTC. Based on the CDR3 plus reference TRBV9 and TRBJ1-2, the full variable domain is DSGVTQTPKHLITATGQRVTLRCSPRSGDLSVYWYQQSLDQGLQFLIQYYNGEERAKGNILERFSAQQFPDLHSELNLSSLELGDSALYFCASSVGTGVDYGYTFGSGTRLTVV.

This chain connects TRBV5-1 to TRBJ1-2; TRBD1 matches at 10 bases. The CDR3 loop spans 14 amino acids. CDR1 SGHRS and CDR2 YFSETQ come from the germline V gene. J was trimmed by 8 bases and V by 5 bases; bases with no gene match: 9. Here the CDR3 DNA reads TGCGCCAGCAGTCTGGGGGACAGGGGAGTCGGCTACACCTTC. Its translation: CASSLGDRGVGYTF.

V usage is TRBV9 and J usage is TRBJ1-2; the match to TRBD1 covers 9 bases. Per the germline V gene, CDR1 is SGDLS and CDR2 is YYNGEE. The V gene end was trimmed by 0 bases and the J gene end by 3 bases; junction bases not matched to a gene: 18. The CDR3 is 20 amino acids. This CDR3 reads CASSVVSVRTGVPYYYGYTF. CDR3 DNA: TGTGCCAGCAGCGTAGTTTCGGTGCGGACAGGGGTACCCTACTACTATGGCTACACCTTC.

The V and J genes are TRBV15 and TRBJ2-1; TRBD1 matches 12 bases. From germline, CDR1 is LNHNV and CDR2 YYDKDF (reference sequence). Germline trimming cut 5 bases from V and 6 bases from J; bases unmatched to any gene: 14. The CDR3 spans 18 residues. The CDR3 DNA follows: TGTGCCACCAGCTCTTTCTTTCGGGGACAGGGGGCTCGCAATGAGCAGTTCTTC. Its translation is CATSSFFRGQGARNEQFF.

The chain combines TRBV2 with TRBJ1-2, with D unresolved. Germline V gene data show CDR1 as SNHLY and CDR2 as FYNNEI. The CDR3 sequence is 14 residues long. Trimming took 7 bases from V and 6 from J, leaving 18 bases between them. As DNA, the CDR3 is TGTGCCAGCAACCAGCATCTAACCAGCCATGGCTACACCTTC. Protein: CASNQHLTSHGYTF.

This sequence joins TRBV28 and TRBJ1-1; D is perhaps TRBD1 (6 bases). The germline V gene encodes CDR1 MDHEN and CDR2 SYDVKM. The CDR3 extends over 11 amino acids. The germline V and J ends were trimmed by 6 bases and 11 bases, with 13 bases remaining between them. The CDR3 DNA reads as TGTGCCAGCAGCTCAAGGGGGGGGGCTTTCTTT. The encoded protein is CASSSRGGAFF.

CDR3 in amino acids: CASSMVLYDQPQHF. In DNA form, the CDR3 reads TGTGCCAGTAGTATGGTACTCTATGATCAGCCCCAGCATTTT. The chain couples TRBV19 to TRBJ1-5; no clear D. The CDR3 runs to 14 residues. Deletions cut 3 bases from V and 5 bases from J, with 11 bases between. Germline V gives CDR1 LNHDA, CDR2 SQIVND (reference sequence).

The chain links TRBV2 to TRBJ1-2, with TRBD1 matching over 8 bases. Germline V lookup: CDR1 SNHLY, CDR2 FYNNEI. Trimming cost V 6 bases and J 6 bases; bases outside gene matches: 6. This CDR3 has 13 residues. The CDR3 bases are TGTGCCAGCAGCGCCGGACAGGGAAATGGCTACACCTTC. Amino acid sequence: CASSAGQGNGYTF.

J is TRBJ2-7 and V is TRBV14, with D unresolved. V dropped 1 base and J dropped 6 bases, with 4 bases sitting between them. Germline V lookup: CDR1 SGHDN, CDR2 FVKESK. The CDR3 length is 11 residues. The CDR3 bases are TGTGCCAGCAGCCAAGGTGTCGAGCAGTACTTC. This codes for CASSQGVEQYF.

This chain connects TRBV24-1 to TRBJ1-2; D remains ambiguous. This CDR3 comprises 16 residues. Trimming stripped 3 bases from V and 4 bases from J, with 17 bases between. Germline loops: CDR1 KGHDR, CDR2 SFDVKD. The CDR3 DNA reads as TGTGCCACCAGTGATCCACAAGCGAGGAGAGGCTATGGCTACACCTTC. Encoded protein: CATSDPQARRGYGYTF.

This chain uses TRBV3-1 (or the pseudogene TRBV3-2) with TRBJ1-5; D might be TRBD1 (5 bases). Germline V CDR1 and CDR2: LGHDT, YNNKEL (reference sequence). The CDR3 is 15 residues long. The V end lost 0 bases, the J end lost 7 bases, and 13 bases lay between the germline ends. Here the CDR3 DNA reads TGTGCCAGCAGCCAAGACAACAGTTGGGGGCAGCCCCAGCATTTT. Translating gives CASSQDNSWGQPQHF.

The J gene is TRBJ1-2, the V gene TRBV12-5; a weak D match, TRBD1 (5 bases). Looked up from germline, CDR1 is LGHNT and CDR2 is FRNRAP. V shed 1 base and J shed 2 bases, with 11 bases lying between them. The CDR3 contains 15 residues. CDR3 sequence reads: CASGLGDRSNYGYTF. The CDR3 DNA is TGTGCTAGTGGTTTGGGAGACAGATCCAACTATGGCTACACCTTC.

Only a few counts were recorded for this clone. The CDR3 DNA sequence: TGTGCCAGCAGTTGGGGGACAGGGAACAATGAGCAGTTCTTC. This encodes CASSWGTGNNEQFF. V is TRBV27 and J is TRBJ2-1; TRBD1 aligns across 9 bases. The length of the CDR3 is 14 residues. Germline values: CDR1 MNHEY, CDR2 SMNVEV (reference sequence). The trim removed 4 bases at V and 5 bases at J, leaving 3 bases unmatched.

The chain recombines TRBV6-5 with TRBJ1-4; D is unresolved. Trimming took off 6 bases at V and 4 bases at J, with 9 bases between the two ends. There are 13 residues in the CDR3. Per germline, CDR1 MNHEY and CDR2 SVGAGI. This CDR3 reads CASRKEFNEKLFF. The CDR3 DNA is TGTGCCAGCAGAAAGGAGTTTAATGAAAAACTGTTTTTT.

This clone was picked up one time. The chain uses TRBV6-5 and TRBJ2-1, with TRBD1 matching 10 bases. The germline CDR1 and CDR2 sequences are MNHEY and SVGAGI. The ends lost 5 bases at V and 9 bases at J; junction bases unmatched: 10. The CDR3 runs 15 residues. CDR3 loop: CASSRPGQGRSEQFF. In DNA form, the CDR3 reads TGTGCCAGCAGTCGACCGGGACAGGGGAGAAGTGAGCAGTTCTTC.

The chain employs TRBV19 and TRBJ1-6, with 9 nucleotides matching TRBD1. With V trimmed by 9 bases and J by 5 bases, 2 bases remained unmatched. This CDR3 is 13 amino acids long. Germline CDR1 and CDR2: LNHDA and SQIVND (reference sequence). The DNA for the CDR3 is TGTGCCAGCAGGGACAGGGATAATTCACCCCTCCACTTT. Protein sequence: CASRDRDNSPLHF.

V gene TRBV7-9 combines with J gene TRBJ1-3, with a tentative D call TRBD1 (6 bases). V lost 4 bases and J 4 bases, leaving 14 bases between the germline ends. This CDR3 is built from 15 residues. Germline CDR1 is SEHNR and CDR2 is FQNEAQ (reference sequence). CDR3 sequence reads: CASSSTGLRGNTIYF. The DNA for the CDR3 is TGTGCCAGCAGCTCGACAGGTTTGAGAGGAAACACCATATATTTT.

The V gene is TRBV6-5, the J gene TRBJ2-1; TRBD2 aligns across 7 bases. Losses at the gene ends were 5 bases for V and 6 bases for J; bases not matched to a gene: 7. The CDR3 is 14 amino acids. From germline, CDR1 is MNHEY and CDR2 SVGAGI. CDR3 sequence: CASSRLAGVNEQFF. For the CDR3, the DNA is TGTGCCAGCAGTCGACTAGCCGGTGTCAATGAGCAGTTCTTC.